This T cell receptor (beta chain) emerged from a study of blood T cell repertoires in COVID-19. Turning to the study itself: Material from acute and convalescent COVID-19 was sourced from the United States, Italy and Spain.

The protocol was immunoSEQ multiplex PCR, while the TCRdb copy is restricted to in-frame clones and leaves out a portion. The sample yields roughly 150,000 clones, approximately 90% seen once. The CDR3 has 14 residues. CDR1 and CDR2 from the germline V gene are MNHNY and SVGAGI (reference sequence). Trimming took 0 bases from V and 7 from J, leaving 13 bases between them. This chain joins TRBV6-6 and TRBJ2-7; D is unclear. The TCR comes from a human donor in a cohort sampled during active COVID-19. Sequencing used peripheral blood. In DNA form, the CDR3 reads TGTGCCAGCAGTTACTCGAGACCGCCCGGGGAGCAGTACTTC. Its protein is CASSYSRPPGEQYF.